This T cell receptor beta chain came from a study of spatial heterogeneity in lung cancer. This clonotype was detected ten times or more. Its target is unknown. Time point noted: sample taken at primary tumor resection. No cell sorting; template was whole RNA from tumor, lung tissue or PBMC. Study observations and caveats: In tumors, expanded intratumoral alpha and beta TCR counts tracked mutation counts.

Deletions cut 6 bases from V and 5 bases from J, with 12 bases between. The CDR3 sequence is 13 residues long. Germline CDR1 reads MNHEY; CDR2 reads SVGEGT. Via MiXCR, TCRdb re-called the 5' RACE reads, giving one row per CDR3 protein. The data hold roughly 8,900 distinct CDR3 sequences, with 8.7% observed a single time. The V and J genes are TRBV6-2 or TRBV6-3 and TRBJ2-3; D gene uncertain. The sequence came from a female donor with early-stage non-small cell lung cancer. The sequences come from lung tumor tissue, collected at surgery. The CDR3 reads CASSDPQVDTQYF. CDR3 in DNA: TGTGCCAGCAGCGATCCTCAAGTAGATACGCAGTATTTT.